Sequencing of this T cell receptor (beta chain) was carried out in a study of OX40 agonist ivuxolimab in advanced cancers. Study-wide context: Patients were given ivuxolimab, an antibody that agonizes OX40 (CD134). Patients in dose escalation had liver, melanoma, kidney or head and neck cancers. Antecedent anti-PD-1, anti-PD-L1 or anti-CTLA-4 therapy was permissible, with 30% to 50% having received some. Study-level results: In the 0.1 to 3.0 mg/kg range, CD4+ and CD8+ blood T cells had expanded clonally by week 6.

CDR3 length equals 15 residues. The junction had 10 bases not matched to a gene; V was cut back by 5 bases and J by 4 bases. Germline CDR1 and CDR2: SGHTA and FQGNSA. This clone was seen only once. Its antigen is currently unknown. Profiling relied on immunoSEQ multiplex PCR, and the TCRdb table lists in-frame clones only, not all of them. The sample gives about 58,000 clones, more than 70% of which show up once; around 1% is in the top ten. Specimen: CD4+ or CD8+ T cells sorted from blood, collected in a trial of the OX40 agonist ivuxolimab. The J gene is TRBJ1-2, the V gene TRBV7-2, with 7 nucleotides matching TRBD1. The sequence was collected from an adult with an advanced solid tumor such as melanoma, head and neck, liver or kidney cancer. In nucleotides, the CDR3 is TGTGCCAGCAGCGGCCGGGACAGCGCTACCTATGGCTACACCTTC. This gives the protein CASSGRDSATYGYTF.